The rows below give T cell receptor beta chains drawn from one sample of a study of blood T cells in healthy people across ages. From the 5' RACE reads, TCRdb called clonotypes with MiXCR, one entry per CDR3 protein. The sample contains fewer than 650,000 distinct CDR3 sequences, 25% to 35% of which appear only once. The same specimen was also included in a second study, on T cells of mothers and their children.

Sequenced input: blood. Every receptor here comes from a boy younger than 10 in good health. CDR3s include the opening cysteine and the closing phenylalanine or tryptophan. Fields, in order: V gene, clone size, D gene, J gene, CDR3 DNA, CDR3 protein. D genes are given only for firm matches. The listing skips clone size in some rows; elsewhere it reads once, few, many or a size class.

V: TRBV5-1
size: NA
D: TRBD1
J: TRBJ2-5
DNA: TGCGCCAGCAGTAGAGGGGGCGCGGGAGAGACCCAGTACTTC
CDR3: CASSRGGAGETQYF

V: TRBV4-1
size: NA
D: NA
J: TRBJ1-1
DNA: TGCGCCAGCAGCCAAGATACTGGACGGATGAACACTGAAGCTTTCTTT
CDR3: CASSQDTGRMNTEAFF

V: TRBV4-2
size: many
D: NA
J: TRBJ2-7
DNA: TGTGCCAGCAGTGGCAGAGTCGGCTCCTACGAGCAGTACTTC
CDR3: CASSGRVGSYEQYF

V: TRBV7-9
size: many
D: NA
J: TRBJ2-3
DNA: TGTGCCAGCAGCTCCTCAGGGGCAGATACGCAGTATTTT
CDR3: CASSSSGADTQYF

V: TRBV14
size: few
D: TRBD2
J: TRBJ2-7
DNA: TGTGCCAGCAGCCGGGACTACGCGGGCGAGCAGTACTTC
CDR3: CASSRDYAGEQYF

V: TRBV6-1
size: NA
D: NA
J: TRBJ2-3
DNA: TGTGCCAGCAGTGAAGTAGGCCTCAACCGAGATACGCAGTATTTT
CDR3: CASSEVGLNRDTQYF

V: TRBV20-1
size: few
D: NA
J: TRBJ2-2
DNA: TGCAGTGCTAGTTTGCCCGGGGAGCTGTTTTTT
CDR3: CSASLPGELFF

V: TRBV20-1
size: NA
D: NA
J: TRBJ2-7
DNA: TGCAGTGCTGCTGCCAGGTCCGAGCAGTACTTC
CDR3: CSAAARSEQYF

V: TRBV20-1
size: NA
D: NA
J: TRBJ2-7
DNA: TGCAGTGCTAGGAGCCTGGACTCGTTCTCCTACGAGCAGTACTTC
CDR3: CSARSLDSFSYEQYF

V: TRBV19
size: NA
D: TRBD1
J: TRBJ1-2
DNA: TGTGCCAGTAGTATACTGGACAGGGCCTCCCGGGAAGGCTACACCTTC
CDR3: CASSILDRASREGYTF

V: TRBV12-3/TRBV12-4
size: NA
D: NA
J: TRBJ2-7
DNA: TGTGCCAGCAGTTTGTCCCTTCGAGCCTACGAGCAGTACTTC
CDR3: CASSLSLRAYEQYF

V: TRBV9
size: NA
D: TRBD2
J: TRBJ2-7
DNA: TGTGCCAGCAGCGTACACGGGGGGGATCGTTACGAGCAGTACTTC
CDR3: CASSVHGGDRYEQYF

V: TRBV28
size: few
D: NA
J: TRBJ2-3
DNA: TGTGCCAGCAGTCCGCCCCCGATGCGAGGCGGGCCTAGCACAGATACGCAGTATTTT
CDR3: CASSPPPMRGGPSTDTQYF

V: TRBV27
size: NA
D: NA
J: TRBJ2-7
DNA: TGTGCCAGCAGTCGCAGACAGGAATCACCCTACGAGCAGTACTTC
CDR3: CASSRRQESPYEQYF

V: TRBV20-1
size: NA
D: NA
J: TRBJ2-7
DNA: TGCAGTGCTAGGGTGGATATCTCCTACGAGCAGTACTTC
CDR3: CSARVDISYEQYF

V: TRBV20-1
size: NA
D: NA
J: TRBJ2-6
DNA: TGCAGTGCTAGAGATGACCAGGGGGGCTCTGGGGCCAACGTCCTGACTTTC
CDR3: CSARDDQGGSGANVLTF

V: TRBV5-1
size: few
D: TRBD1
J: TRBJ1-4
DNA: TGCGCCAGCAGCTCCGTTCCGGGACAGGGGAATCGTAATGAAAAACTGTTTTTT
CDR3: CASSSVPGQGNRNEKLFF

V: TRBV9
size: NA
D: TRBD1
J: TRBJ1-1
DNA: TGTGCCAGCAGCCGACAGGGAGGTAGAGGCACTGAAGCTTTCTTT
CDR3: CASSRQGGRGTEAFF

V: TRBV12-5
size: NA
D: NA
J: TRBJ1-4
DNA: TGTGCTAGTGGTTTGGTTATGGGGTTTAGCGAAAAACTGTTTTTT
CDR3: CASGLVMGFSEKLFF

V: TRBV3-1
size: NA
D: NA
J: TRBJ2-5
DNA: TGTGCCAGCAGCCAAGGAATGTTCAGGGGCGAAGAGACCCAGTACTTC
CDR3: CASSQGMFRGEETQYF

V: TRBV10-3
size: NA
D: TRBD1
J: TRBJ2-5
DNA: TGTGCCATCAGTGAGACCGAGACAGGGGGTTTTTTCGGAGAGACCCAGTACTTC
CDR3: CAISETETGGFFGETQYF

V: TRBV12-3/TRBV12-4
size: NA
D: NA
J: TRBJ1-2
DNA: TGTGCCAGCAGTTTCCGCCGTATGCTAAGGGATGGCTACACCTTC
CDR3: CASSFRRMLRDGYTF

V: TRBV6-5
size: NA
D: TRBD1
J: TRBJ1-4
DNA: TGTGCCAGCATGATACGGGACAGGGTAGGGGAAAAACTGTTTTTT
CDR3: CASMIRDRVGEKLFF

V: TRBV20-1
size: few
D: TRBD2
J: TRBJ2-1
DNA: TGCAGTGCTAACCCGCTAGGGGAGGGGGAGCAGTTCTTC
CDR3: CSANPLGEGEQFF

V: TRBV4-3
size: few
D: NA
J: TRBJ2-1
DNA: TGCGCCAGCAGCCAAGAAGAACAGACCATCTCCTACAATGAGCAGTTCTTC
CDR3: CASSQEEQTISYNEQFF

V: TRBV5-5
size: few
D: NA
J: TRBJ2-1
DNA: TGTGCCAGCAGCCTCAGGGGTAGCTGGAGCTCCTACAATGAGCAGTTCTTC
CDR3: CASSLRGSWSSYNEQFF

V: TRBV4-1
size: NA
D: TRBD1
J: TRBJ2-4
DNA: TGCGCCAGCAGCCACCCCAAGGAGGGGGACAGGGCGAAGTACTTC
CDR3: CASSHPKEGDRAKYF

V: TRBV12-3/TRBV12-4
size: few
D: NA
J: TRBJ2-3
DNA: TGTGCCAGCAGCCCCGCGCGGTTTCCCCCTTCAGATACGCAGTATTTT
CDR3: CASSPARFPPSDTQYF

V: TRBV12-3/TRBV12-4
size: NA
D: NA
J: TRBJ2-4
DNA: TGTGCCAGCAGTACCAGGACAGTAGCCAAAAACATTCAGTACTTC
CDR3: CASSTRTVAKNIQYF

V: TRBV4-3
size: few
D: TRBD1
J: TRBJ2-5
DNA: TGCGCCAGCAGCCAGGGGGGACAGGGGGTCCAAGAGACCCAGTACTTC
CDR3: CASSQGGQGVQETQYF

V: TRBV11-3
size: NA
D: NA
J: TRBJ2-1
DNA: TGTGCCAGCAGCTTCCTGGGTCAGCGTGCCAATGAGCAGTTCTTC
CDR3: CASSFLGQRANEQFF

V: TRBV6-1
size: few
D: NA
J: TRBJ2-6
DNA: TGTGCCAACAGCCCCGGGGGATATCAGGCCTCTGGGGCCAACGTCCTGACTTTC
CDR3: CANSPGGYQASGANVLTF

V: TRBV30
size: few
D: NA
J: TRBJ2-3
DNA: TGTGCTTACCGGACGGGCGGGAGCACAGATACGCAGTATTTT
CDR3: CAYRTGGSTDTQYF

V: TRBV15
size: few
D: NA
J: TRBJ2-5
DNA: TGTGCCACCAGCAGCCAGGGGATTCGGGAGACCCAGTACTTC
CDR3: CATSSQGIRETQYF

V: TRBV27
size: few
D: NA
J: TRBJ1-2
DNA: TGTGCCAGCAGCCCGCGGTCGGGATCCACCCGCTATGGCTACACCTTC
CDR3: CASSPRSGSTRYGYTF

V: TRBV4-1
size: once
D: NA
J: TRBJ1-1
DNA: TGCGCCAGCAGCCAAGGGGTCTCGGCGTTCCCTGAAGCTTTCTTT
CDR3: CASSQGVSAFPEAFF

V: TRBV9
size: few
D: NA
J: TRBJ2-7
DNA: TGTGCCAGCAGCCCGGGACGGAACTCCTACGAGCAGTACTTC
CDR3: CASSPGRNSYEQYF

V: TRBV15
size: NA
D: TRBD2
J: TRBJ2-7
DNA: TGTGCCACCAGCAGAGAGGTAGCGGGGGATTGGTACGAGCAGTACTTC
CDR3: CATSREVAGDWYEQYF

V: TRBV7-9
size: few
D: TRBD1
J: TRBJ2-5
DNA: TGTGCCAGCAACGACAGGGTAGGGGAGACCCAGTACTTC
CDR3: CASNDRVGETQYF

V: TRBV6-5
size: few
D: TRBD2
J: TRBJ2-3
DNA: TGTGCCAGCTGTAGAAGCGGGGGGAGCACAGATACGCAGTATTTT
CDR3: CASCRSGGSTDTQYF

V: TRBV18
size: NA
D: NA
J: TRBJ2-1
DNA: TGTGCCAGCTCACCAACAGATGAGCAGTTCTTC
CDR3: CASSPTDEQFF

V: TRBV4-3
size: few
D: TRBD2
J: TRBJ2-1
DNA: TGCGCCAGCAGCCAAGAGACTAGCGGGAGGGGTGATGAGCAGTTCTTC
CDR3: CASSQETSGRGDEQFF

V: TRBV7-2
size: NA
D: NA
J: TRBJ1-1
DNA: TGTGCCAGCAGCCTAGGGGACATAGGACGTCTGAACACTGAAGCTTTCTTT
CDR3: CASSLGDIGRLNTEAFF

V: TRBV5-1
size: NA
D: TRBD1
J: TRBJ1-3
DNA: TGCGCCAGCAGCCGGGACAGGTCTGGAAACACCATATATTTT
CDR3: CASSRDRSGNTIYF

V: TRBV6-5
size: NA
D: TRBD1
J: TRBJ2-7
DNA: TGTGCCAGCAGTTACGACAGGGGACCCTACGAGCAGTACTTC
CDR3: CASSYDRGPYEQYF

V: TRBV12-3/TRBV12-4
size: many
D: TRBD1
J: TRBJ2-5
DNA: TGTGCCAGCAGGCCAGGGGGACAGGGGGAGACCCAGTACTTC
CDR3: CASRPGGQGETQYF

V: TRBV5-1
size: NA
D: TRBD2
J: TRBJ2-1
DNA: TGCGCCAGCAGTCACCCCCCTTTCGCGCGGGAGTACAATGAGCAGTTCTTC
CDR3: CASSHPPFAREYNEQFF

V: TRBV3-1
size: NA
D: NA
J: TRBJ2-3
DNA: TGTGCCAGCAGCCCGCCTTTTGTAGATACGCAGTATTTT
CDR3: CASSPPFVDTQYF

V: TRBV2
size: few
D: TRBD1
J: TRBJ2-7
DNA: TGTGCCGGCAGGAGGGACAGGGGCGAGCAGTACTTC
CDR3: CAGRRDRGEQYF

V: TRBV7-2
size: NA
D: NA
J: TRBJ2-6
DNA: TGTGCCAGCAGCCCATCTGGTTTCTCTGGGGCCAACGTCCTGACTTTC
CDR3: CASSPSGFSGANVLTF

V: TRBV4-2
size: few
D: TRBD1
J: TRBJ1-4
DNA: TGTGCCAGCAGCCGCCGTATAGGGACAGGGGCTGAAAGAGAAAAACTGTTTTTT
CDR3: CASSRRIGTGAEREKLFF

V: TRBV7-9
size: NA
D: NA
J: TRBJ2-5
DNA: TGTGCCAGCAGACGCACAGGGAGTGGGTATGAGACCCAGTACTTC
CDR3: CASRRTGSGYETQYF

V: TRBV7-2
size: few
D: NA
J: TRBJ1-1
DNA: TGTGCCAGCAGCTTACTCGAATACACTGAAGCTTTCTTT
CDR3: CASSLLEYTEAFF

V: TRBV12-3/TRBV12-4
size: few
D: NA
J: TRBJ2-7
DNA: TGTGCCAGCAGTGTCGCGGGACGGTACGAGCAGTACTTC
CDR3: CASSVAGRYEQYF

V: TRBV12-3/TRBV12-4
size: NA
D: NA
J: TRBJ1-2
DNA: TGTGCCAGCAGCCTTAAGGGTTGGTACAGCCACTATGGCTACACCTTC
CDR3: CASSLKGWYSHYGYTF

V: TRBV7-9
size: few
D: NA
J: TRBJ1-4
DNA: TGTGCCAGCAGTCAAAACGGTCGAGCTAATGAAAAACTGTTTTTT
CDR3: CASSQNGRANEKLFF

V: TRBV28
size: few
D: TRBD1
J: TRBJ1-5
DNA: TGTGCCAGCAGTTTATTCCGGGACAGGGTCAATCAGCCCCAGCATTTT
CDR3: CASSLFRDRVNQPQHF

V: TRBV30
size: NA
D: NA
J: TRBJ1-4
DNA: TGTGCCTGGAACCGGGACCGTCAGGAAAAACTGTTTTTT
CDR3: CAWNRDRQEKLFF

V: TRBV6-1
size: few
D: NA
J: TRBJ1-4
DNA: TGTGCCAGCAGTGTAACAAAGCGTAAGGAAAAACTGTTTTTT
CDR3: CASSVTKRKEKLFF

V: TRBV6-2/TRBV6-3
size: NA
D: TRBD2
J: TRBJ2-3
DNA: TGTGCCAGCAGGGAATCGGGACTAGCCACAGATACGCAGTATTTT
CDR3: CASRESGLATDTQYF